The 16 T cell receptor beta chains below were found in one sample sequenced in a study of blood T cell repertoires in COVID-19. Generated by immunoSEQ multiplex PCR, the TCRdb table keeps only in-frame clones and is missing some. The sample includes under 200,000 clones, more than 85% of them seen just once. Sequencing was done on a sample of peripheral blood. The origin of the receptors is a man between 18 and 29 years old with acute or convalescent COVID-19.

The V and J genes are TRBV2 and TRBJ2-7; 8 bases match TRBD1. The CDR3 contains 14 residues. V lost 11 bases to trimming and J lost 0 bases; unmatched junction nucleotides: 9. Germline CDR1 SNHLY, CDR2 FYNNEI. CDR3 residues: CAGNRGSNSYEQYF. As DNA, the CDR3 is TGTGCCGGCAACAGGGGGTCGAACTCCTACGAGCAGTACTTC. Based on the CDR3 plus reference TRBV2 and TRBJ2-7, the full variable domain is EPEVTQTPSHQVTQMGQEVILRCVPISNHLYFYWYRQILGQKVEFLVSFYNNEISEKSEIFDDQFSVERPDGSNFTLKIRSTKLEDSAMYFCAGNRGSNSYEQYFGPGTRLTVT.

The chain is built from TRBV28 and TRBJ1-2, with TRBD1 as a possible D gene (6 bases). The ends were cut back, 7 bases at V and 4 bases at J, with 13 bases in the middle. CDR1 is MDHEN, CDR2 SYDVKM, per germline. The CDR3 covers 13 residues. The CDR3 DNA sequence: TGTGCCAGCACCGGGGGGCGATTCTATGGCTACACCTTC. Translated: CASTGGRFYGYTF.

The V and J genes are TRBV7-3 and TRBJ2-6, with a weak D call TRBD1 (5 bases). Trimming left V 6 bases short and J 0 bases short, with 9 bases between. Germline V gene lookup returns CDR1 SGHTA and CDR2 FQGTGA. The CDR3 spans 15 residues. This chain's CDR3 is CASSRQFSGANVLTF. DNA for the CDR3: TGTGCCAGCAGTAGACAGTTCTCTGGGGCCAACGTCCTGACTTTC.

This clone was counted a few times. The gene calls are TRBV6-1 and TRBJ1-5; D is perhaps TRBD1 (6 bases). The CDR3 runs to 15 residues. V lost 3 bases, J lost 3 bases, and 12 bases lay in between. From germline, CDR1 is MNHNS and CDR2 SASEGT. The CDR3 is CASSEDSGPNQPQHF. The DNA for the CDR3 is TGTGCCAGCAGTGAGGACAGCGGCCCCAATCAGCCCCAGCATTTT.

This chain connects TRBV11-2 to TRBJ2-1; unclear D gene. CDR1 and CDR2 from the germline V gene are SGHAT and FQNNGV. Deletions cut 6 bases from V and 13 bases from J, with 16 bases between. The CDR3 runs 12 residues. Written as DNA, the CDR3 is TGTGCCAGCAGGAGAGATATGGAGTATCAGTTCTTC. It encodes CASRRDMEYQFF. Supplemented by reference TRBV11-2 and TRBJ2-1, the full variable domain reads EAGVAQSPRYKIIEKRQSVAFWCNPISGHATLYWYQQILGQGPKLLIQFQNNGVVDDSQLPKDRFSAERLKGVDSTLKIQPAKLEDSAVYLCASRRDMEYQFFGPGTRLTVL.

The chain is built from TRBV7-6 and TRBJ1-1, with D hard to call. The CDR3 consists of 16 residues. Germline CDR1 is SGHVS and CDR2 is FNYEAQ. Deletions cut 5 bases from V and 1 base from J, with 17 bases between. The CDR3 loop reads CASSPRKGSTNTEAFF. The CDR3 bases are TGTGCCAGCAGCCCCCGCAAAGGGAGCACGAACACTGAAGCTTTCTTT.

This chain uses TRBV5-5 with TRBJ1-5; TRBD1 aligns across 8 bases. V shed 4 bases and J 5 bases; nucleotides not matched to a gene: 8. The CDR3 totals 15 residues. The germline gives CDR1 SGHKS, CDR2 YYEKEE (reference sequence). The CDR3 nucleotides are TGTGCCAGCAGCGTCGGACAGGGAGAGTATCAGCCCCAGCATTTT. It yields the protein CASSVGQGEYQPQHF.

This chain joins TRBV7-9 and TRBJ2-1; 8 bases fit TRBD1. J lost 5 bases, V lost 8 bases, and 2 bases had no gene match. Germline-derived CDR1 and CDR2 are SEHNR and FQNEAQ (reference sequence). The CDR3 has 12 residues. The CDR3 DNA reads TGTGCCAGCGCAGGGGGCCACAATGAGCAGTTCTTC. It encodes CASAGGHNEQFF.

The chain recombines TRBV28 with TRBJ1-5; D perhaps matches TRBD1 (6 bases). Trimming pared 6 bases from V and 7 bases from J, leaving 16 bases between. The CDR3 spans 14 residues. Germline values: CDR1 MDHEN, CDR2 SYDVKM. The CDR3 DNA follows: TGTGCCAGCAGCCGGGCCCAGGGGCGACAGCCCCAGCATTTT. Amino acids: CASSRAQGRQPQHF.

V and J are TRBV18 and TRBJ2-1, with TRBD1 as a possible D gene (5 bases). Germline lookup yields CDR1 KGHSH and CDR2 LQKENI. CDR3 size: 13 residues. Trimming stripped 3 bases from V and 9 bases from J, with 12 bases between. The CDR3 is CASSPQGRSEQFF. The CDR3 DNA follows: TGTGCCAGCTCACCTCAGGGCCGCAGTGAGCAGTTCTTC. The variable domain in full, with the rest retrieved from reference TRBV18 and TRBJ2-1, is NAGVMQNPRHLVRRRGQEARLRCSPMKGHSHVYWYRQLPEEGLKFMVYLQKENIIDESGMPKERFSAEFPKEGPSILRIQQVVRGDSAAYFCASSPQGRSEQFFGPGTRLTVL.

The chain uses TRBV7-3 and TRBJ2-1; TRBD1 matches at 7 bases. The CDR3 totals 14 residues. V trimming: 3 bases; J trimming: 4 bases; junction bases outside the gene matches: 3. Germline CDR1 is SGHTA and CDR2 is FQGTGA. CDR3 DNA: TGTGCCAGCAGCTTCGGGACAGATTACAATGAGCAGTTCTTC. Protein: CASSFGTDYNEQFF. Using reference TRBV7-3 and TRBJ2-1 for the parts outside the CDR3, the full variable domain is GAGVSQTPSNKVTEKGKYVELRCDPISGHTALYWYRQSLGQGPEFLIYFQGTGAADDSGLPNDRFFAVRPEGSVSTLKIQRTERGDSAVYLCASSFGTDYNEQFFGPGTRLTVL.

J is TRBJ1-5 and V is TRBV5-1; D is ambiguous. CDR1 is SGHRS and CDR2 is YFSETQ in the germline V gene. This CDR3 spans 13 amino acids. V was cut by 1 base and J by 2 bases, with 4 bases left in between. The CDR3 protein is CASSLSGNQPQHF. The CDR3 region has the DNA TGCGCCAGCAGCTTGTCGGGCAATCAGCCCCAGCATTTT.

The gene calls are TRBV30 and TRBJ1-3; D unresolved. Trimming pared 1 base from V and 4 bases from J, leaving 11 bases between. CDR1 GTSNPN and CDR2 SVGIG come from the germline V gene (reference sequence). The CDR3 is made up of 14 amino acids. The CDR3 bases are TGTGCCTGGAGTGGGATACACGGGGGAAACACCATATATTTT. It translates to CAWSGIHGGNTIYF. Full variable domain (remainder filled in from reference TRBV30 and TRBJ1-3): SQTIHQWPATLVQPVGSPLSLECTVEGTSNPNLYWYRQAAGRGLQLLFYSVGIGQISSEVPQNLSASRPQDRQFILSSKKLLLSDSGFYLCAWSGIHGGNTIYFGEGSWLTVV.

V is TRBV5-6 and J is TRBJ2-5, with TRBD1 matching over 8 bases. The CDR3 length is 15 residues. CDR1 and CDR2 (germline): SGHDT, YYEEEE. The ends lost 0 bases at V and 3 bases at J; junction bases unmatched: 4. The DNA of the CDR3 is TGTGCCAGCAGCTTGGCGAGACAGGGGAAAGAGACCCAGTACTTC. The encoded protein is CASSLARQGKETQYF.

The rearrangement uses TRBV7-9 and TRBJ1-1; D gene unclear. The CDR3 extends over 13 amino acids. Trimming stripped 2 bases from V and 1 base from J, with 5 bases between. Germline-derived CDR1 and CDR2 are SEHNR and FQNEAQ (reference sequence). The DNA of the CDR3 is TGTGCCAGCAGCTTAATGGCGAACACTGAAGCTTTCTTT. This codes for CASSLMANTEAFF.

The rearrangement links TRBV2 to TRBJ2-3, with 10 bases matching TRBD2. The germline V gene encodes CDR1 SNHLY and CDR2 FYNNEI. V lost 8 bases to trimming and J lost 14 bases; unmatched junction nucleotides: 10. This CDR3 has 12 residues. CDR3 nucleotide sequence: TGTGCCAGCGGAGTAGCGGGGGGCCGAGGGTATTTT. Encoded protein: CASGVAGGRGYF.